Each of the 8 T cell receptor beta chains below was sequenced from the same sample in a study of cytomegalovirus exposure and HLA in healthy donors. Primers for the PCR totalled 60 Vbeta and 13 Jbeta. This table comes from immunoSEQ multiplex PCR, and its TCRdb copy is limited to in-frame clones, with some not included. The sample has around 120,000 clones, about four fifths seen once; the top ten hold 8.8%. Sequenced material: PBMCs. The receptor source for this set is a female donor in good health and CMV-seropositive.

The genes are TRBV28 and TRBJ2-1; TRBD1 agrees at 7 bases. Germline assignment: CDR1 MDHEN and CDR2 SYDVKM. There are 14 residues in the CDR3. V lost 5 bases to trimming and J lost 8 bases; unmatched junction nucleotides: 9. The CDR3 loop reads CASSAETGAHEQFF. DNA for the CDR3: TGTGCCAGCAGTGCCGAAACAGGGGCGCATGAGCAGTTCTTC.

V gene TRBV4-2 combines with J gene TRBJ1-3, with TRBD1 identical over 7 bases. The CDR3 sequence is 16 residues long. The V and J ends lost 4 bases and 3 bases, in that order; junction bases with no gene match: 9. The germline gives CDR1 LGHNA, CDR2 YNFKEQ. CDR3 sequence: CASSPAGGGGGNTIYF. The CDR3 region has the DNA TGTGCCAGCAGCCCCGCTGGAGGGGGCGGTGGAAACACCATATATTTT.

Note on this clone: An end of the junction differs from the germline gene, which may be a read error. The J gene is TRBJ1-1, the V gene TRBV7-9, with no clear D. Germline CDR1 SEHNR, CDR2 FQNEAQ (reference sequence). The CDR3 contains 12 residues. The CDR3 DNA is TGTGCCTGCAGGAGTTCGAACACTGAAGCTTTCTTT. Translated, it gives CACRSSNTEAFF.

The chain recombines TRBV28 with TRBJ2-4, with 7 bases aligning to TRBD1. The germline V gene encodes CDR1 MDHEN and CDR2 SYDVKM. This CDR3 comprises 14 residues. V dropped 1 base and J dropped 10; count of bases not matched to a gene: 7. Here the CDR3 reads CASSLSQGQSIQYF. For the CDR3, the DNA is TGTGCCAGCAGTTTATCCCAGGGACAGTCAATTCAGTACTTC.

The chain carries TRBV9 and TRBJ2-5; a weak D match, TRBD2 (6 bases). This CDR3 region has 16 residues. CDR1 and CDR2 (germline): SGDLS, YYNGEE. With 0 bases removed from V and 4 bases from J, the gap between germline ends came to 16 bases. CDR3 sequence reads: CASSVESRVGGETQYF. CDR3 bases: TGTGCCAGCAGCGTAGAGAGCAGGGTGGGAGGAGAGACCCAGTACTTC.

This sequence joins TRBV6-5 and TRBJ2-3, with 8 bases aligning to TRBD1. Trimming at V came to 0 bases and at J to 7 bases, leaving 9 bases not matched to a gene. The germline V gene encodes CDR1 MNHEY and CDR2 SVGAGI. The CDR3 is 16 amino acids. CDR3 sequence reads: CASSYSGTGGDYTQYF. The DNA of the CDR3 is TGTGCCAGCAGTTACTCCGGGACAGGAGGTGACTATACGCAGTATTTT.

The J gene is TRBJ1-1, the V gene TRBV19; D not resolved. From germline, CDR1 is LNHDA and CDR2 SQIVND (reference sequence). CDR3 size: 17 residues. V was clipped by 10 bases and J by 0 bases, with 24 bases between them. The CDR3: CATTVFVSAAMNTEAFF. The CDR3, as DNA: TGTGCCACTACGGTTTTCGTCTCCGCGGCAATGAACACTGAAGCTTTCTTT.

The CDR3 here is CASSEKLAGQETQYF. CDR3 coding DNA: TGTGCCAGCAGTGAAAAACTAGCGGGCCAAGAGACCCAGTACTTC. The chain carries TRBV25-1 and TRBJ2-5; 9 bases line up with TRBD2. Germline V CDR1 and CDR2: MGHDK, SYGVNS. The trim removed 2 bases at V and 1 base at J, leaving 2 bases unmatched. The CDR3 covers 15 residues. Using reference TRBV25-1 and TRBJ2-5 for the parts outside the CDR3, the full variable domain is EADIYQTPRYLVIGTGKKITLECSQTMGHDKMYWYQQDPGMELHLIHYSYGVNSTEKGDLSSESTVSRIRTEHFPLTLESARPSHTSQYLCASSEKLAGQETQYFGPGTRLLVL.